This paragraph covers one TCR beta chain sequence. No antigen is known for it. Base-call qualities are not available, and no considerably larger clone is one nucleotide away. The data are from a study of blood T cell repertoires in COVID-19 (dated by TCRdb to about 2020). For the study in its entirety: Collaborator samples came from the United States, Italy and Spain and covered acute and convalescent phases of COVID-19. The material from the prospective study consisted of cDNA or gDNA derived from T cells, B-cell-depleted T cells, or PBMCs. Deeply sampled blood TCRbeta repertoires from subjects exposed to, actively infected with, or recovered from COVID-19 were included in the dataset. The repertoires were released in a freely available public database meant as a resource for research on the immune response to SARS-CoV-2. The samples were drawn from the first 160 participants of the ongoing ImmuneRACE study and from over a thousand subjects provided by 6 global collaborators. Nearly every sample came with metadata listing a de-identified subject ID, COVID-19 status, age in years and sex. Where available, HLA class I and class II types were obtained from metadata supplied by the sample provider rather than from assay-based typing. The research as a whole found: The amount of clinical and demographic metadata varied by source and participant and was provided uncurated.

Each collaborating institution followed its own protocols to collect whole blood in K2EDTA tubes. For TCRbeta analysis, collaborators shipped samples in one of three forms: frozen whole blood, isolated PBMCs, or DNA extracted from either of those sample types. After removal of 4 bases from V and 1 base from J, the junction retains 4 bases not matched to a gene. From the germline V gene (reference sequence), CDR1 is MNHEY and CDR2 is SMNVEV. From its cysteine to its phenylalanine, the CDR3 spans 15 amino acids. CDR3 DNA is the only sequence kept; it has 45 bases, read in frame from the first base. TCRbeta CDR3 regions were amplified from genomic DNA using the immunoSEQ Assay, a bias-controlled multiplex PCR. Per the source publication's procedure: Within the assay, amplification of reference gene primers was used to estimate how many nucleated cells each sample contained. To quantify the absolute abundance of each unique TCRbeta CDR3 rearrangement, sequence reads were collapsed and filtered. For each sample, productive Simpson clonality was calculated by taking the square root of Simpson's diversity index across productive rearrangements. This is the immuneACCESS table as TCRdb keeps it, with only in-frame sequences that have V and J called. A part of the clones is gone; compared with another copy, unresolved V genes explain less than half, and the rest is unexplained. The V and J calls and clone size are taken from that table; D and trimming were inferred from the DNA. The sample table holds about 50,000 clones, of which about 89% were seen once. The top ten clones comprise roughly a quarter of the sample.

Sequencing was performed on peripheral blood. This receptor was identified in a human donor in a cohort sampled during active COVID-19. This chain is built from TRBV27 and TRBJ2-3; 8 central bases correspond to TRBD1. The nucleotides are TGTGCCAGCAGTTACCCGACAGGGGGCACAGATACGCAGTATTTT. This translates into CASSYPTGGTDTQYF.